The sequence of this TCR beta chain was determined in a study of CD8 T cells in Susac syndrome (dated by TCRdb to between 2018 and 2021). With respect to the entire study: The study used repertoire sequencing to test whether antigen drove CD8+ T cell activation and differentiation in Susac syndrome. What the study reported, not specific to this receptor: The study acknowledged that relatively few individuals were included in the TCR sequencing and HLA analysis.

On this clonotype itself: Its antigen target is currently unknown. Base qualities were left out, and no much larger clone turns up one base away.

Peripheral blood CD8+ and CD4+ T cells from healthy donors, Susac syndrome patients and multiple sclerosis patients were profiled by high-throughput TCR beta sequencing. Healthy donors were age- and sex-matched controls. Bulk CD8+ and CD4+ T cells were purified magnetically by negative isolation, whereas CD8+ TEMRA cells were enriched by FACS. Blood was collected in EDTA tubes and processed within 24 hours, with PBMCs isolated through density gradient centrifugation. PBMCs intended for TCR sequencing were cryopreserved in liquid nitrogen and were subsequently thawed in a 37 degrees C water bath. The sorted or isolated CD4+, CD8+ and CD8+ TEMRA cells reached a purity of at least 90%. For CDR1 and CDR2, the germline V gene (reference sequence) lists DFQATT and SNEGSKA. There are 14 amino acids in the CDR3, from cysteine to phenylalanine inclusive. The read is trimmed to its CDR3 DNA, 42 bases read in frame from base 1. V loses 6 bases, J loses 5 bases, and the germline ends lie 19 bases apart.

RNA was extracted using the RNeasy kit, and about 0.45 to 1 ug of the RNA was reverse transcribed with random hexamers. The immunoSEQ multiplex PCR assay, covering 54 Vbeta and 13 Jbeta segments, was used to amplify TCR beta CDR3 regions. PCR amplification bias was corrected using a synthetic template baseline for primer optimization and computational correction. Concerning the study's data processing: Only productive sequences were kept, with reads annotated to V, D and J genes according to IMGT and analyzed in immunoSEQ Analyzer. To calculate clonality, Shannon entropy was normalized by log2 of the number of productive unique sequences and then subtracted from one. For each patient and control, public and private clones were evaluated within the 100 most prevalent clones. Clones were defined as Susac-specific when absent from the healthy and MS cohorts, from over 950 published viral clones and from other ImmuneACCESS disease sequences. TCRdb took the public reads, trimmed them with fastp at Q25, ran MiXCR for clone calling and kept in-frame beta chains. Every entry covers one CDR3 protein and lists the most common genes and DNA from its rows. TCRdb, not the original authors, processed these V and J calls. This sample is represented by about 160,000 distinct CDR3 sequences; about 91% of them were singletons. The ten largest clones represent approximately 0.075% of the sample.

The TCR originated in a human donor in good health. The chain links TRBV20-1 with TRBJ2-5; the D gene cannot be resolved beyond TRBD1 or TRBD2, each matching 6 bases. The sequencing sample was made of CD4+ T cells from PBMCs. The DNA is TGCAGTGCCCAACCGAGGGGGGCTGCCGAGACCCAGTACTTC. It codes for CSAQPRGAAETQYF.